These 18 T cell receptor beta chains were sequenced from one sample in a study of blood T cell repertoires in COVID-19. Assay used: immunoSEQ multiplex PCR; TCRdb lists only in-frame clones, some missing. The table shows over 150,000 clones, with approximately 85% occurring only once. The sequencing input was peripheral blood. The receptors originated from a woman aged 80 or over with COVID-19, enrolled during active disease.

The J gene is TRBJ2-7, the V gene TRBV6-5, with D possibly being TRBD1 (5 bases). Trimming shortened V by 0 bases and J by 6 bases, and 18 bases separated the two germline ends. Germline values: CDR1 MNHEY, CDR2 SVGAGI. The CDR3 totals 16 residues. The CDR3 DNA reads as TGTGCCAGCAGTTACTCGATGCCGCAGGGCAAAGCCGAGCAGTACTTC. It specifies CASSYSMPQGKAEQYF.

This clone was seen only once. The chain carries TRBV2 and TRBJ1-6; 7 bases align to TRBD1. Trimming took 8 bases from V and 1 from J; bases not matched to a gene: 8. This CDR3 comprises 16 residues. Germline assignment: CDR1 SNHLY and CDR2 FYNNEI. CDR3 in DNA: TGTGCCAGCCTTCTTGCAGGGGGTTCCTATAATTCACCCCTCCACTTT. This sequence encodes CASLLAGGSYNSPLHF.

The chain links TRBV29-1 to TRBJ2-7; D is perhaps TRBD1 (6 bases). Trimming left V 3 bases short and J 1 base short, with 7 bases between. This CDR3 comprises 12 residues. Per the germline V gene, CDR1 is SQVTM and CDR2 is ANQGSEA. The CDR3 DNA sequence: TGCAGCGTTGAGGGGGCATCCTACGAGCAGTACTTC. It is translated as CSVEGASYEQYF.

The CDR3 bases are TGCAGCGTTGTGACAGGAAATCAGCCCCAGCATTTT. Protein: CSVVTGNQPQHF. The chain joins TRBV29-1 to TRBJ1-5, with a tentative D call TRBD1 (6 bases). Per the germline V gene, CDR1 is SQVTM and CDR2 is ANQGSEA. The CDR3 consists of 12 residues. Trimming removed 4 bases from V and 4 bases from J, with 8 bases in between.

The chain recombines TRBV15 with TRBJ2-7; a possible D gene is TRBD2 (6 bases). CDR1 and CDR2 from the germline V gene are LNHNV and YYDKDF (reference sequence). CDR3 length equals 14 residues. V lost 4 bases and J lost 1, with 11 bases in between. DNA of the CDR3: TGTGCCACCAGCAACTTGGGACTTTCCTACGAGCAGTACTTC. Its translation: CATSNLGLSYEQYF.

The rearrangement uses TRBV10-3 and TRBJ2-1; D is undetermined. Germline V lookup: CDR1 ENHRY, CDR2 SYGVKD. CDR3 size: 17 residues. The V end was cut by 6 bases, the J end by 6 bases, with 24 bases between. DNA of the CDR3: TGTGCCATCAGCGACGCCGCCTCTGCGACATCCCCCAATGAGCAGTTCTTC. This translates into CAISDAASATSPNEQFF.

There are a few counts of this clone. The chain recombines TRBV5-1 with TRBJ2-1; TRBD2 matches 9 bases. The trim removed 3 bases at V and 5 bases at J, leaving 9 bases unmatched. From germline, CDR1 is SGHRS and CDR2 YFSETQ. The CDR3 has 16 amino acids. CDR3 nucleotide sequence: TGCGCCAGCAGCTGGATAGCGGGAGCAGGAAACAATGAGCAGTTCTTC. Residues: CASSWIAGAGNNEQFF.

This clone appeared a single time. The chain's CDR3 is CASSEMGAINSPLHF. CDR3 DNA sequence: TGTGCCAGCAGTGAAATGGGGGCAATCAATTCACCCCTCCACTTT. The gene calls are TRBV2 and TRBJ1-6, with D tentatively TRBD1 (6 bases). Trimming left V 2 bases short and J 7 bases short, with 12 bases between. The V gene's germline CDR1 is SNHLY and CDR2 FYNNEI. This CDR3 has 15 residues.

The CDR3 DNA reads as TGTGCCTGGAGTGTAAAAGCCAACGGTGCTGAAGCTTTCTTT. Translated, it gives CAWSVKANGAEAFF. The chain joins TRBV30 to TRBJ1-1; D is ambiguous. From germline, CDR1 is GTSNPN and CDR2 SVGIG (reference sequence). V was pared by 0 bases and J by 6 bases, with 14 bases between. The CDR3 runs 14 residues.

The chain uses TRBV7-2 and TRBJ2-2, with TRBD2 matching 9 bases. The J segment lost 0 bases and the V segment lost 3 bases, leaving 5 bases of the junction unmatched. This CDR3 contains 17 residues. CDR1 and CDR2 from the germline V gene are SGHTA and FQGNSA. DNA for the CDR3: TGTGCCAGCAGCTTTAGCGGGGGTCACGCGAACACCGGGGAGCTGTTTTTT. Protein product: CASSFSGGHANTGELFF. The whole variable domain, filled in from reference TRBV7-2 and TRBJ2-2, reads GAGVSQSPSNKVTEKGKDVELRCDPISGHTALYWYRQSLGQGLEFLIYFQGNSAPDKSGLPSDRFSAERTGGSVSTLTIQRTQQEDSAVYLCASSFSGGHANTGELFFGEGSRLTVL.

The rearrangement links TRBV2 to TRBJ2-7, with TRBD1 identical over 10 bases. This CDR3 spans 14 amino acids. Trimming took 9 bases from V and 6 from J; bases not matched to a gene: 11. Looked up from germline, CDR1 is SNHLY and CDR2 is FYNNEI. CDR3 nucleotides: TGTGCCAGGAAGAGACCGGGACAGGGGCTCGAGCAGTACTTC. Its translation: CARKRPGQGLEQYF.

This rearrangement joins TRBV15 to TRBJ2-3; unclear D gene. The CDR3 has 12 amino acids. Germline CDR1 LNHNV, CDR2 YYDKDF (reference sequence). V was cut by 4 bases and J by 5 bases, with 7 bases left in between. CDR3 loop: CATSTLRDTQYF. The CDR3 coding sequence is TGTGCCACCAGCACCCTGCGAGATACGCAGTATTTT.

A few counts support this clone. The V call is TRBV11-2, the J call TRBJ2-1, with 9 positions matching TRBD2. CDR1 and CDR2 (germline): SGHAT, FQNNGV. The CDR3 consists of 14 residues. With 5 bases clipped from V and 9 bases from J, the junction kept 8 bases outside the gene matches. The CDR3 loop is CASSQLAGPSEQFF. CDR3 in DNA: TGTGCCAGCAGCCAACTAGCGGGCCCTTCTGAGCAGTTCTTC.

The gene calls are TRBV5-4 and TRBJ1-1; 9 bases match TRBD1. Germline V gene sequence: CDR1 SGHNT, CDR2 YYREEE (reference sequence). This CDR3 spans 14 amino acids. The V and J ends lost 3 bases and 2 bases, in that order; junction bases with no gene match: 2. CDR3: CASSSTGGNTEAFF. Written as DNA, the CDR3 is TGTGCCAGCAGCTCGACAGGGGGTAACACTGAAGCTTTCTTT.

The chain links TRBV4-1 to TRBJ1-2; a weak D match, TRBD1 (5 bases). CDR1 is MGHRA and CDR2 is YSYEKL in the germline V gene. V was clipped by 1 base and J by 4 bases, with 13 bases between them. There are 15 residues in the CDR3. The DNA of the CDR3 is TGCGCCAGCAGCCAAGGTCAGGGATCGACCTATGGCTACACCTTC. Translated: CASSQGQGSTYGYTF.

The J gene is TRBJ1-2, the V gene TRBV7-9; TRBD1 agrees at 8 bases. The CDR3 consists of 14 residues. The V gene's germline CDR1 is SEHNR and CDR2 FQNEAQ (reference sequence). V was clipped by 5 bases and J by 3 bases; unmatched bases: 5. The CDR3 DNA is TGTGCCAGCAGCCCCGCAGGGGGCGACTATGGCTACACCTTC. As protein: CASSPAGGDYGYTF.

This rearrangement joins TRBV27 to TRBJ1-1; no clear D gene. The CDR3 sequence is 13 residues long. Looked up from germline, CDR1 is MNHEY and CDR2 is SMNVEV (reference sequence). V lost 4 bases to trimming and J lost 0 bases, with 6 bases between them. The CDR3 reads CASSWRVNTEAFF. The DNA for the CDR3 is TGTGCCAGCAGTTGGCGGGTGAACACTGAAGCTTTCTTT.

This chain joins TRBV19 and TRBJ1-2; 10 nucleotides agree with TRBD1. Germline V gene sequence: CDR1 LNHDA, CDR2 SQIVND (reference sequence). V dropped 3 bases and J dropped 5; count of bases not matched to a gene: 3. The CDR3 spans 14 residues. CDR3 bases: TGTGCCAGTAGTATCCGGACAGGGGGGTATGGCTACACCTTC. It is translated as CASSIRTGGYGYTF.